Presented here are 17 T cell receptor beta chains from one specimen sequenced in a study of blood T cell repertoires in COVID-19 (dated by TCRdb to the early 2020s). The library came from the immunoSEQ multiplex PCR assay. TCRdb holds this immuneACCESS table with in-frame rearrangements only. Some clones are missing; in checked studies, unresolved V genes explain under half, and the rest has no known cause. Counted in this sample were some 46,000 clones; approximately 70% of them appeared once. Of the sample, more than 55% falls within the top ten clones. Material: peripheral blood. All receptors come from an elderly man with acute or convalescent COVID-19.

V gene TRBV7-9 combines with J gene TRBJ2-3; 11 bases fit TRBD2. Looked up from germline, CDR1 is SEHNR and CDR2 is FQNEAQ (reference sequence). This CDR3 region has 15 residues. Trimming at V came to 3 bases and at J to 1 base, leaving 0 bases not matched to a gene. The DNA of the CDR3 is TGTGCCAGCAGCTTGGGACTAGCGGGCACAGATACGCAGTATTTT. Translation: CASSLGLAGTDTQYF.

V and J are TRBV7-2 and TRBJ2-1; D is ambiguous. CDR1 is SGHTA and CDR2 is FQGNSA in the germline V gene. The CDR3 has 16 amino acids. V lost 5 bases and J lost 0, with 14 bases in between. The CDR3: CASSPVSTSSYNEQFF. The DNA for the CDR3 is TGTGCCAGCAGCCCGGTAAGCACGAGCTCCTACAATGAGCAGTTCTTC.

The chain recombines TRBV2 with TRBJ2-2; no clear D gene. The V gene's germline CDR1 is SNHLY and CDR2 FYNNEI. This CDR3 is 15 amino acids long. Trimming took off 1 base at V and 6 bases at J, with 12 bases between the two ends. The CDR3 here is CASSEDLVGSGELFF. As DNA, the CDR3 is TGTGCCAGCAGTGAAGACTTGGTGGGCTCCGGGGAGCTGTTTTTT.

This clone has only a few counts. The V and J genes are TRBV14 and TRBJ2-1; possibly TRBD1 for D (5 bases). V dropped 0 bases and J dropped 0 bases, with 12 bases sitting between them. Germline V lookup: CDR1 SGHDN, CDR2 FVKESK. This CDR3 region has 17 residues. CDR3 nucleotide sequence: TGTGCCAGCAGCCAAGACCAGGGTCTCTACTCCTACAATGAGCAGTTCTTC. Protein product: CASSQDQGLYSYNEQFF. The full variable domain, with the rest looked up from reference TRBV14 and TRBJ2-1, is EAGVTQFPSHSVIEKGQTVTLRCDPISGHDNLYWYRRVMGKEIKFLLHFVKESKQDESGMPNNRFLAERTGGTYSTLKVQPAELEDSGVYFCASSQDQGLYSYNEQFFGPGTRLTVL.

V and J are TRBV3-1 (or the pseudogene TRBV3-2) and TRBJ2-2, with D maybe TRBD2 (7 bases). V gave up 0 bases and J gave up 7 bases, with 9 bases separating them. CDR1 and CDR2 (germline): LGHDT, YNNKEL (reference sequence). This CDR3 has 14 residues. DNA of the CDR3: TGTGCCAGCAGCCAAGAGAGGGGGGGCGGGGAGCTGTTTTTT. This codes for CASSQERGGGELFF.

The rearrangement uses TRBV10-3 and TRBJ1-1; D perhaps matches TRBD1 (5 bases). From germline, CDR1 is ENHRY and CDR2 SYGVKD. This CDR3 contains 17 residues. The ends were cut back, 0 bases at V and 0 bases at J, with 14 bases in the middle. CDR3 region: CAISESPGGGVNTEAFF. As DNA, the CDR3 is TGTGCCATCAGTGAGTCGCCAGGCGGGGGGGTGAACACTGAAGCTTTCTTT.

The rearrangement links TRBV28 to TRBJ1-2, with D perhaps TRBD1 (6 bases). Per the germline V gene, CDR1 is MDHEN and CDR2 is SYDVKM. CDR3 length: 14 residues. V was pared by 4 bases and J by 8 bases, with 17 bases between. CDR3 amino acids: CASSSSGQIGGYTF. Written as DNA, the CDR3 is TGTGCCAGCAGTTCGTCAGGACAGATAGGGGGCTACACCTTC.

The DNA of the CDR3 is TGTGCCAGCACTTCGGGGACGGCCAACAGGGGGTACGAGCAGTACTTC. This gives the protein CASTSGTANRGYEQYF. The chain has TRBV28 and TRBJ2-7; TRBD1 agrees at 8 bases. V shed 7 bases and J 4 bases; nucleotides not matched to a gene: 15. CDR1 MDHEN and CDR2 SYDVKM come from the germline V gene. This CDR3 is 16 amino acids long.

This chain joins TRBV7-2 and TRBJ2-7; TRBD2 agrees at 12 bases. Germline-derived CDR1 and CDR2 are SGHTA and FQGNSA. V dropped 6 bases and J dropped 2; count of bases not matched to a gene: 5. This CDR3 comprises 15 residues. Here the CDR3 DNA reads TGTGCCAGCAGTCAAGCTAGCGGGAGGGCCTACGAGCAGTACTTC. Residues: CASSQASGRAYEQYF.

The chain carries TRBV28 and TRBJ1-2; TRBD1 might be the D (6 bases). This CDR3 is built from 16 residues. The germline V gene encodes CDR1 MDHEN and CDR2 SYDVKM. Trimming took 1 base from V and 4 from J, leaving 16 bases between them. The CDR3, as DNA: TGTGCCAGCAGTTTATTTCCTGCGGGGGGCACCTATGGCTACACCTTC. Translating it yields CASSLFPAGGTYGYTF.

The gene calls are TRBV5-1 and TRBJ2-4; 9 bases map to TRBD2. The CDR3 has 17 residues. Germline trimming cut 4 bases from V and 1 base from J; bases unmatched to any gene: 9. The germline CDR1 and CDR2 sequences are SGHRS and YFSETQ. CDR3 sequence (DNA): TGCGCCAGCAGCGAATGGGCTAGCGGGATGGCCAAAAACATTCAGTACTTC. It specifies CASSEWASGMAKNIQYF. The full variable domain, its missing parts supplied by reference TRBV5-1 and TRBJ2-4, is KAGVTQTPRYLIKTRGQQVTLSCSPISGHRSVSWYQQTPGQGLQFLFEYFSETQRNKGNFPGRFSGRQFSNSRSEMNVSTLELGDSALYLCASSEWASGMAKNIQYFGAGTRLSVL.

The CDR3 DNA reads as TGCAGCGTTGAACGGGCGGGTAAAACGCAGTATTTT. Its protein is CSVERAGKTQYF. The chain couples TRBV29-1 to TRBJ2-3, with D possibly being TRBD2 (5 bases). Trimming cost V 2 bases and J 9 bases, with 12 bases left between them. Germline V lookup: CDR1 SQVTM, CDR2 ANQGSEA. The CDR3 is made up of 12 amino acids.

This clone has just one count. The CDR3 reads CASSPTYRSNEKLFF. The CDR3 DNA follows: TGTGCCAGCAGCCCCACGTACAGATCTAATGAAAAACTGTTTTTT. The chain combines TRBV3-1 (or the pseudogene TRBV3-2) with TRBJ1-4; no clear D gene. The CDR3 runs to 15 residues. Trimming cost V 4 bases and J 3 bases, with 12 bases left between them. Germline V gives CDR1 LGHDT, CDR2 YNNKEL (reference sequence).

In this sample, this clone turned up many times. The chain employs TRBV7-6 and TRBJ2-2; TRBD1 agrees at 7 bases. Germline V gene sequence: CDR1 SGHVS, CDR2 FNYEAQ. Germline trimming cut 3 bases from V and 3 bases from J; bases unmatched to any gene: 7. The CDR3 extends over 16 amino acids. CDR3 bases: TGTGCCAGCAGCTTTTCCCAGGGGGTTTACACCGGGGAGCTGTTTTTT. Translating it yields CASSFSQGVYTGELFF.

This rearrangement joins TRBV6-5 to TRBJ1-1; 8 nucleotides match TRBD1. V shed 6 bases, J shed 1 base, and the junction held 4 bases outside the gene matches. Germline loops: CDR1 MNHEY, CDR2 SVGAGI. The CDR3 spans 14 residues. The CDR3 sequence: CASRGGTGNTEAFF. CDR3 coding DNA: TGTGCCAGCAGGGGGGGGACAGGGAACACTGAAGCTTTCTTT.

This clone was found once. The chain uses TRBV28 and TRBJ1-6; D is possibly TRBD1 (6 bases). Germline lookup yields CDR1 MDHEN and CDR2 SYDVKM. The length of the CDR3 is 13 residues. Between the trimmed V and J ends, which lost 9 bases and 10 bases, there was a span of 16 bases. The CDR3 nucleotides are TGTGCCAGTGGGTTAGGGGGGGTCTCACCCCTCCACTTT. Translating it yields CASGLGGVSPLHF.

For this clone: The junction does not match germline at one end; this may be a read error. Other nucleotide sequences in the sample specify the same CDR3. The rearrangement links TRBV4-1 to TRBJ2-7; no clear D gene. Germline V gene lookup returns CDR1 MGHRA and CDR2 YSYEKL. This CDR3 has 14 residues. The CDR3 bases are TGCGCCAGCAGCCAAGAAAGCGAAAACCACGAGCAGTACTTT. Protein: CASSQESENHEQYF.